This entry describes one T cell receptor beta chain. It lacks a known antigen. Nothing much larger sits one base from this clone, and base qualities are not available. These data come from a study of blood T cell repertoires in COVID-19 (dated by TCRdb to the early 2020s). Context from the whole study: Samples from collaborators originated in the United States, Italy and Spain and spanned both the acute and convalescent phases of COVID-19. The prospective study material was composed of cDNA or gDNA derived from T cells, B-cell-depleted T cells, or PBMCs. The samples were drawn from the first 160 participants of the ongoing ImmuneRACE study and from 1,200 or so subjects provided by 6 global collaborators. The sample metadata nearly always contained a de-identified subject ID, COVID-19 status, age in years and sex. Deeply sampled blood TCRbeta repertoires from subjects exposed to, actively infected with, or recovered from COVID-19 were included in the dataset. Where available, HLA class I and class II types were taken from metadata supplied by the sample provider and were not determined by assay-based typing. The repertoires were released in a freely available public database meant as a resource for research on the immune response to SARS-CoV-2. General study outcomes and caveats: How much clinical and demographic metadata was included differed by source and by participant, and the metadata was provided uncurated.

Each collaborating institution followed its own protocols to collect whole blood in K2EDTA tubes. Collaborator samples were shipped for TCRbeta analysis as frozen whole blood, isolated PBMCs, or DNA extracted from either sample type. TCRbeta CDR3 regions were amplified from genomic DNA using the immunoSEQ Assay, a bias-controlled multiplex PCR. Per the source publication's procedure: Within the assay, amplification of reference gene primers was used to estimate how many nucleated cells each sample contained. To quantify the absolute abundance of each unique TCRbeta CDR3 rearrangement, sequence reads were collapsed and filtered. For each sample, productive Simpson clonality was calculated by taking the square root of Simpson's diversity index across productive rearrangements. The immuneACCESS repertoire file appears here via TCRdb, limited to in-frame rearrangements. These files lack a portion of the clones; in checked studies, under half of the deficit traces to unresolved V genes, and the cause of the others is not known. V, J and clone size derive from that table, while D and trimming were established from the DNA sequence. The sample includes around 220,000 clones, with around 82% observed a single time. 4.5% to 5% of the sample is in the top ten clones.

As encoded in the germline V gene (reference sequence), CDR1 is LGHDT while CDR2 is YNNKEL. The CDR3, from cysteine to phenylalanine, totals 16 residues. The DNA shown is the 48-base CDR3, in frame from base 1. V is pruned by 4 bases and J by 2 bases, leaving 10 bases of the junction without a gene match. This sequence uses TRBV3-1 (or the pseudogene TRBV3-2) and TRBJ2-7, with TRBD1 matching 8 junction bases. This TCR was sampled from a woman aged 80 or older with active or convalescent COVID-19. Sequenced: peripheral blood. The CDR3 is CASSRMTGTGPYEQYF. The bases are TGTGCCAGCAGCCGAATGACCGGGACAGGACCCTACGAGCAGTACTTC.